What follows is one T cell receptor beta chain and its context. Its antigen remains unknown. This sample is part of a study of PD-L1 blockade in urothelial cancer. CDR1 is LGHNA, CDR2 YNFKEQ, per germline. This CDR3 is 14 amino acids long. V dropped 0 bases and J dropped 8 bases, with 11 bases sitting between them. Time point in this sample: peripheral blood 6 weeks after treatment start. Clones were read by immunoSEQ multiplex PCR, and TCRdb kept only the in-frame ones, dropping some. Of under 150,000 clones in the sample, roughly 90% were seen once. The study's findings and limits: Durable-benefit cases showed more tumor-associated blood clone expansion at 3 weeks. Pretreatment peripheral blood TCR clonality that fell below the median predicted better survival among the patients studied.

This chain joins TRBV4-2 and TRBJ2-1; D is possibly TRBD2 (6 bases). The receptor was isolated from a man in his fifties or sixties with urothelial cancer. The specimen was PBMCs, collected around atezolizumab (anti-PD-L1) treatment. The CDR3: CASSQDPASDEQFF. In DNA, the CDR3 is TGTGCCAGCAGCCAAGACCCCGCTAGCGATGAGCAGTTCTTC.